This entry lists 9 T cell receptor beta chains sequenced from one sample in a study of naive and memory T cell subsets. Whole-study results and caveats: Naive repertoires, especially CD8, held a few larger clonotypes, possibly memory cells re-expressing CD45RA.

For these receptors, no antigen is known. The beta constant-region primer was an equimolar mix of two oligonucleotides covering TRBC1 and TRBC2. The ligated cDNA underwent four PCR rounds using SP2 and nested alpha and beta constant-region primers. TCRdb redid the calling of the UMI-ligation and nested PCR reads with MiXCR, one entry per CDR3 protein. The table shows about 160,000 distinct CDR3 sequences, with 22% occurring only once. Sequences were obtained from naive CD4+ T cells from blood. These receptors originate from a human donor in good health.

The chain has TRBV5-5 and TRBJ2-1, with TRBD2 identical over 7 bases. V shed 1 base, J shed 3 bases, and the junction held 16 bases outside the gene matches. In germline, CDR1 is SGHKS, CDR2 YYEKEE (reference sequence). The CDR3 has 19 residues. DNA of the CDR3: TGTGCCAGCAGCTTGCTAACGGGAGGAGGGAAAAGTCTCTACAATGAGCAGTTCTTC. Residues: CASSLLTGGGKSLYNEQFF.

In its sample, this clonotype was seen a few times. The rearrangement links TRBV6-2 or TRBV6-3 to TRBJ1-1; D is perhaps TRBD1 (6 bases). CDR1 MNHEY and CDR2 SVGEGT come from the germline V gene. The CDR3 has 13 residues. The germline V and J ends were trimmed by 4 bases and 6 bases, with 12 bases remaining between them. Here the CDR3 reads CASSLIRGAEAFF. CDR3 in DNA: TGTGCCAGCAGTTTAATCAGGGGCGCTGAAGCTTTCTTT.

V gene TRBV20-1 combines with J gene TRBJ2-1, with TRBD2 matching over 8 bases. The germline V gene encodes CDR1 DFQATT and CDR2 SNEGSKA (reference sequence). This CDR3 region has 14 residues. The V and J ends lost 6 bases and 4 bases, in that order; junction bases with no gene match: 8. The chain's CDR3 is CSAPGASGYNEQFF. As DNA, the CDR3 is TGCAGTGCCCCTGGGGCTAGCGGGTACAATGAGCAGTTCTTC.

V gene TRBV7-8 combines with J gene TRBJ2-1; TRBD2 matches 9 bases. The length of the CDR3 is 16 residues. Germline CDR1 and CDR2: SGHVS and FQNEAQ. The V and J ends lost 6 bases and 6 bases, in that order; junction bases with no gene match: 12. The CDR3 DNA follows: TGTGCCAGCAGGGCCACCTCTAGCGGGACCTCCAATGAGCAGTTCTTC. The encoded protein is CASRATSSGTSNEQFF.

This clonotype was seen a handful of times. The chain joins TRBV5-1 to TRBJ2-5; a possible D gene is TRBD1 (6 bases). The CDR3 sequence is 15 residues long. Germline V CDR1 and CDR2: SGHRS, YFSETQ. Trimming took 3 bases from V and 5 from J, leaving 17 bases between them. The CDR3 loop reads CASSSFGQPGETQYF. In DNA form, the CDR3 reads TGCGCCAGCAGCTCGTTCGGACAGCCCGGGGAGACCCAGTACTTC.

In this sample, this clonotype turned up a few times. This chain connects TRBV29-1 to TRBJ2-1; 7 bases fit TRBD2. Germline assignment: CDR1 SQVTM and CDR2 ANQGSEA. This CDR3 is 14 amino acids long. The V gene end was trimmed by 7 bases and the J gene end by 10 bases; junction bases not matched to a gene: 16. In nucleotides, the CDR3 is TGCAGCGCTGGGCTGGGAGTTGGACTAGTCGAGCAGTTCTTC. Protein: CSAGLGVGLVEQFF.

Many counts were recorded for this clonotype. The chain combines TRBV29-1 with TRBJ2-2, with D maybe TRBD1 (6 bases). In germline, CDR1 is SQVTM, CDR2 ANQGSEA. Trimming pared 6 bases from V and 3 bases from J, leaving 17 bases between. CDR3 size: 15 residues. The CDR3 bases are TGCAGCGTAGTACAGGGTTCGTGGGACACCGGGGAGCTGTTTTTT. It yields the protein CSVVQGSWDTGELFF.

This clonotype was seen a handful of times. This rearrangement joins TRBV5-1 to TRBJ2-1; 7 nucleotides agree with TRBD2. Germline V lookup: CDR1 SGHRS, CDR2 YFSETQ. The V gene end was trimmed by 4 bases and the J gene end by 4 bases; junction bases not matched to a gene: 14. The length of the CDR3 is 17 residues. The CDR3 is CASSPSSGGRSYNEQFF. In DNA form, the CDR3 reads TGCGCCAGCAGCCCTAGCTCGGGCGGGAGATCGTACAATGAGCAGTTCTTC. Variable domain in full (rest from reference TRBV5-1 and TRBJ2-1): KAGVTQTPRYLIKTRGQQVTLSCSPISGHRSVSWYQQTPGQGLQFLFEYFSETQRNKGNFPGRFSGRQFSNSRSEMNVSTLELGDSALYLCASSPSSGGRSYNEQFFGPGTRLTVL.

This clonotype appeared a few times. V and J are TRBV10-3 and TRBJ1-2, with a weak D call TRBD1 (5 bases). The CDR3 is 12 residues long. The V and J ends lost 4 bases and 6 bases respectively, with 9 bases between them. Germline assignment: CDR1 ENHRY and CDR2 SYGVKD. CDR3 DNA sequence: TGTGCCATCAGTGCCGGGGGAGATGGCTACACCTTC. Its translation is CAISAGGDGYTF.